The source of this TCR beta chain is a study of T cell responses to AZD1222 COVID-19 vaccine. The CDR3 sequence is 15 residues long. Losses at the gene ends were 5 bases for V and 6 bases for J; bases not matched to a gene: 7. The germline V gene has CDR1 SGHAT and CDR2 FQNNGV. The data were produced by immunoSEQ multiplex PCR, yet TCRdb's version contains in-frame clones alone and is incomplete. The profile shows approximately 190,000 clones, more than 80% of them singletons. Details on this clone: Antigen: not known.

General study results and limits: Regions left unmutated in variants are reportedly the target of nearly half of spike-specific TCRs.

The source of this sequence is an adult who received the MenACWY meningococcal vaccine as a control. The material sequenced was peripheral blood, taken 28 days after the second dose of the MenACWY control vaccine. The chain joins TRBV11-2 to TRBJ1-6; 7 bases line up with TRBD1. The DNA for the CDR3 is TGTGCCAGCAGCCCCCGACAGGGCAGTAATTCACCCCTCCACTTT. Amino acids: CASSPRQGSNSPLHF.